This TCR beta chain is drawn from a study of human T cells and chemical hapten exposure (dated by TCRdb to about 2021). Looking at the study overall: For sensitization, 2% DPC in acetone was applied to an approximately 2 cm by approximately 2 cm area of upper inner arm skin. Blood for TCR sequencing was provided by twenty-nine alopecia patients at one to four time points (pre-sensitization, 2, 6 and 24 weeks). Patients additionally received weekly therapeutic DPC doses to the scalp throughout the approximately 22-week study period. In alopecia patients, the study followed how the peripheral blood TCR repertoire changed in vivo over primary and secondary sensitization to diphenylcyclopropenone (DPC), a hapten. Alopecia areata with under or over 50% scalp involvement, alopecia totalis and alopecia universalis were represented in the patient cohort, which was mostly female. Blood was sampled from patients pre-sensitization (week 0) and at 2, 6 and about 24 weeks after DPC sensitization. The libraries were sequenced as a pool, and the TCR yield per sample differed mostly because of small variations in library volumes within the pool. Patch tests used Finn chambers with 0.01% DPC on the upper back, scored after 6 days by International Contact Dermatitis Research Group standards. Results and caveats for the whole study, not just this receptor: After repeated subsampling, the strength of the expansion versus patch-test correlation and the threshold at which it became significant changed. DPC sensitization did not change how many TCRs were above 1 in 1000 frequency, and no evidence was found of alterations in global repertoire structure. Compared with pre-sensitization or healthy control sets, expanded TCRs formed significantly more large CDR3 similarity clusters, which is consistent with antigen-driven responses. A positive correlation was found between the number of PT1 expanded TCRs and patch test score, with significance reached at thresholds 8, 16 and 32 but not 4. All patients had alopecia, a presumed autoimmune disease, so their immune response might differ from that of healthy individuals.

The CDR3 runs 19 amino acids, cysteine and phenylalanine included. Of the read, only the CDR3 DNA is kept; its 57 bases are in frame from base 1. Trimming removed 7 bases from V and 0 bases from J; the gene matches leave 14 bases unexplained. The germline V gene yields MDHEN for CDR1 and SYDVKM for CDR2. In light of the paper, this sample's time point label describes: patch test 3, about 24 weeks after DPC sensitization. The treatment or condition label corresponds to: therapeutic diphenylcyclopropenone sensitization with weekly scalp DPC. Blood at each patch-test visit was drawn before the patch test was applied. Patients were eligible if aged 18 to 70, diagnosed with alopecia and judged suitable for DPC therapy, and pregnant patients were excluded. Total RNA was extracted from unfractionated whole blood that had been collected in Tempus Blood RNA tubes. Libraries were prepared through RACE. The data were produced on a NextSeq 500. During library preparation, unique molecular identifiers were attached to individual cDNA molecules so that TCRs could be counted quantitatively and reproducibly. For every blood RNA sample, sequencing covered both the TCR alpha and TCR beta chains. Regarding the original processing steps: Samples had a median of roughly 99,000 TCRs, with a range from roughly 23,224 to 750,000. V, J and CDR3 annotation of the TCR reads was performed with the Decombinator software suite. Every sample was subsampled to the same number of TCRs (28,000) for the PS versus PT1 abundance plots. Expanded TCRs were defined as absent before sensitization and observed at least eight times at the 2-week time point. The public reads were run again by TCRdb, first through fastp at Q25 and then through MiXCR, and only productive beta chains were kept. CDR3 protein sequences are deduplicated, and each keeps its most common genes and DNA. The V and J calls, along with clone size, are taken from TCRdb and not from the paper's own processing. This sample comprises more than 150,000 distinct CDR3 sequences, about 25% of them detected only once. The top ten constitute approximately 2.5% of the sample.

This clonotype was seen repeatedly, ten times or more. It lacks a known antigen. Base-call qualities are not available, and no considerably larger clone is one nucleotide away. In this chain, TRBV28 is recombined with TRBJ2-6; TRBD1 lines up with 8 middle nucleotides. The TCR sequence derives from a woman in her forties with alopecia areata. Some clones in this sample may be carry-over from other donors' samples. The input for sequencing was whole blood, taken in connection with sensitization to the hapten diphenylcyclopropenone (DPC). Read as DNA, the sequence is TGTGCCAGCACCGACGTACAGGGACAGGCCCTCTCTGGGGCCAACGTCCTGACTTTC. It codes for CASTDVQGQALSGANVLTF.